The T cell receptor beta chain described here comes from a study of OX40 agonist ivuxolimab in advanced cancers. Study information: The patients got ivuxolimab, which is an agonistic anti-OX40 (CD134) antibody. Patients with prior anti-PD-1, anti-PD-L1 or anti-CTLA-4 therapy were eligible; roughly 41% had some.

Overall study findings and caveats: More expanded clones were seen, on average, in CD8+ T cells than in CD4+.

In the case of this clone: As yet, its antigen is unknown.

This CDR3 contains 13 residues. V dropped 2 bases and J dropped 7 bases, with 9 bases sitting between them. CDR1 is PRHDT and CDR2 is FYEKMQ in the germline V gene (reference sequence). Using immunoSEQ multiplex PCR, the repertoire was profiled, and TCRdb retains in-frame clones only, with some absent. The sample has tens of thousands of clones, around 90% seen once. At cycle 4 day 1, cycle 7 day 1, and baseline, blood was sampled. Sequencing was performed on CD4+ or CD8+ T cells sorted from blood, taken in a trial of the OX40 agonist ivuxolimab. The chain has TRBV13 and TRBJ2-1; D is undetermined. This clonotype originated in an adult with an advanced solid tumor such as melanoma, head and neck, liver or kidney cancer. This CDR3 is CASSLYLANEQFF. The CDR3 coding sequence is TGTGCCAGCAGCTTATACCTGGCTAATGAGCAGTTCTTC.